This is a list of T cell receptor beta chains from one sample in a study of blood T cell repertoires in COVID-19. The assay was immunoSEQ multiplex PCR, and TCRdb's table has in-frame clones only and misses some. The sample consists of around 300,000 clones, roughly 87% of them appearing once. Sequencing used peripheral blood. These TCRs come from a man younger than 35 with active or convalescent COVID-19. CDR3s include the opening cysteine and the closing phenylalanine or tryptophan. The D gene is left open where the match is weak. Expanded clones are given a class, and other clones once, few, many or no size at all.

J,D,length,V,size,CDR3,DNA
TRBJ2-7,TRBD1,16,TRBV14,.,CASSQVYRDRVYEQYF,TGTGCCAGCAGCCAAGTCTACCGGGACAGGGTATACGAGCAGTACTTC
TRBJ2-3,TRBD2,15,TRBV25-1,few,CASGIAGGKTDTQYF,TGTGCCAGCGGTATAGCGGGGGGAAAAACAGATACGCAGTATTTT
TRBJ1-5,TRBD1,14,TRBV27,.,CASSPTGTNQPQHF,TGTGCCAGCAGTCCGACAGGGACAAATCAGCCCCAGCATTTT
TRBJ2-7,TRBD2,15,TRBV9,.,CASSSSSGPSYEQYF,TGTGCCAGCAGCAGCTCTAGCGGTCCCTCCTACGAGCAGTACTTC
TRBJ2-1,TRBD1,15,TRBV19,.,CASSIGQGEYNEQFF,TGTGCCAGTAGTATCGGGCAGGGGGAGTACAATGAGCAGTTCTTC
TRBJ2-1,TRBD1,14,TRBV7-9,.,CASSFPGQGNEQFF,TGTGCCAGCAGCTTCCCGGGACAGGGGAATGAGCAGTTCTTC
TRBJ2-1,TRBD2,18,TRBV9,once,CASSPRTSGRAAFWEQFF,TGTGCCAGCAGCCCCAGGACTAGCGGGAGGGCGGCGTTTTGGGAGCAGTTCTTC
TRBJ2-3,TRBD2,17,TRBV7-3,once,CASSSGLAGISTDTQYF,TGTGCCAGCAGCTCAGGACTAGCGGGGATTAGCACAGATACGCAGTATTTT
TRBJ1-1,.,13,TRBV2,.,CASGLMVVPEAFF,TGTGCCAGCGGCTTAATGGTGGTCCCTGAAGCTTTCTTT
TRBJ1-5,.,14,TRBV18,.,CASSVDSFWEPQHF,TGTGCCAGCTCAGTGGACAGCTTTTGGGAGCCCCAGCATTTT
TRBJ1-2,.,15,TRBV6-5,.,CASSLQGSGNYGYTF,TGTGCCAGCAGCCTACAAGGGAGTGGAAACTATGGCTACACCTTC
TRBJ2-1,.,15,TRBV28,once,CASSLRTTLGDEQFF,TGTGCCAGCAGTTTACGTACGACTCTAGGGGATGAGCAGTTCTTC
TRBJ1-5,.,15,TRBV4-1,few,CASSQGASSNQPQHF,TGCGCCAGCAGCCAAGGGGCCAGTTCCAATCAGCCCCAGCATTTT
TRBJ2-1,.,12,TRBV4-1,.,CASADSIDEQFF,TGCGCCAGCGCTGATTCTATAGATGAGCAGTTCTTC
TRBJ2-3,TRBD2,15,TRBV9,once,CASNPSGSMTDTQYF,TGTGCCAGCAATCCAAGCGGGAGTATGACAGATACGCAGTATTTT
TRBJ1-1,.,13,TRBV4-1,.,CASSWTMNTEAFF,TGCGCCAGCAGCTGGACAATGAACACTGAAGCTTTCTTT
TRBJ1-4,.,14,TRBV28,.,CASRPGGTNEKLFF,TGTGCCAGCAGACCGGGGGGGACCAACGAAAAACTGTTTTTT
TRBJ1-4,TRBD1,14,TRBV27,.,CASGTGQGYEKLFF,TGTGCCAGCGGGACGGGACAGGGATACGAAAAACTGTTTTTT
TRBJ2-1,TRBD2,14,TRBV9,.,CASSVGRENNEQFF,TGTGCCAGCAGCGTAGGGCGGGAGAATAATGAGCAGTTCTTC
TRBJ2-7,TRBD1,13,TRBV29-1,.,CSVHYRGSYEQYF,TGCAGCGTTCACTACAGGGGATCCTACGAGCAGTACTTC
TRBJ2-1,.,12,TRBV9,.,CASSGTSGEQFF,TGTGCCAGCAGCGGCACTAGTGGCGAGCAGTTCTTC
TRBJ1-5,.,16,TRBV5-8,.,CASSQAEGRSYQPQHF,TGTGCCAGCAGCCAAGCGGAGGGCCGGTCTTATCAGCCCCAGCATTTT
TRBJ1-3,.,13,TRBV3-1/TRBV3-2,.,CASSLLSGNTIYF,TGTGCCAGCAGCCTACTCTCTGGAAACACCATATATTTT
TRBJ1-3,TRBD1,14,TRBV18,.,CASSPGTVHGTIYF,TGTGCCAGCTCACCAGGGACAGTCCACGGCACCATATATTTT
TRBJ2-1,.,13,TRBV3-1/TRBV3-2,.,CASSHLGAIEQFF,TGTGCCAGCAGCCACTTAGGGGCAATTGAGCAGTTCTTC
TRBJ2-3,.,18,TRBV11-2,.,CASSFGGILASFTDTQYF,TGTGCCAGCAGCTTCGGTGGTATCCTAGCGAGTTTTACAGATACGCAGTATTTT
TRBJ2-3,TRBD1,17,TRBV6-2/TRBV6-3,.,CASSKGANPTRTDTQYF,TGTGCCAGCAGCAAGGGGGCGAATCCCACCCGCACAGATACGCAGTATTTT
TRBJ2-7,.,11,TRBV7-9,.,CASSPLYEQYF,TGTGCCAGCAGCCCACTCTACGAGCAGTACTTC
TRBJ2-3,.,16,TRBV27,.,CASSALAGSGTDTQYF,TGTGCCAGCAGCGCGTTGGCAGGCTCGGGAACAGATACGCAGTATTTT
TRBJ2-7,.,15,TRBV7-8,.,CASRDRGARYYEQYF,TGTGCCAGCAGGGATCGGGGGGCCCGATACTACGAGCAGTACTTC
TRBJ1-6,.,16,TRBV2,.,CASRRTASSYNSPLHF,TGTGCCAGCCGCCGGACAGCCAGCTCCTATAATTCACCCCTCCACTTT
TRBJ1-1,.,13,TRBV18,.,CASSPAGNTEAFF,TGTGCCAGCTCACCAGCGGGAAACACTGAAGCTTTCTTT
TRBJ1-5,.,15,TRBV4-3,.,CASSPSRGSNQPQHF,TGCGCCAGCAGCCCCTCCAGGGGTAGCAATCAGCCCCAGCATTTT
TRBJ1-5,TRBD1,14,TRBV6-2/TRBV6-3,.,CASSRDSSNQPQHF,TGTGCCAGCAGTCGGGACAGCTCGAATCAGCCCCAGCATTTT
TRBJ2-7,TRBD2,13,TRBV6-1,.,CASSEVAGYEQYF,TGTGCCAGCAGTGAAGTAGCGGGCTACGAGCAGTACTTC
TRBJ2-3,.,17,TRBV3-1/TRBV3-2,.,CASSQSLPAVSTDTQYF,TGTGCCAGCAGCCAATCACTGCCAGCGGTTAGCACAGATACGCAGTATTTT
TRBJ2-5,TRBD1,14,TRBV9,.,CASSVVGTEETQYF,TGTGCCAGCAGCGTAGTGGGGACAGAAGAGACCCAGTACTTC
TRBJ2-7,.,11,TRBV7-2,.,CASSRDYEQYF,TGTGCCAGCAGCCGGGACTACGAGCAGTACTTC
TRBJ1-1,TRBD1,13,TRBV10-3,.,CAISTGENTEAFF,TGTGCCATCAGTACAGGGGAGAACACTGAAGCTTTCTTT
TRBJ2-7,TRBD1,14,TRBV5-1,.,CASSGDRGSYEQYF,TGCGCCAGCAGCGGGGACAGGGGGTCCTACGAGCAGTACTTC
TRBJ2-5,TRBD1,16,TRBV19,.,CASSHTGTGTRETQYF,TGTGCCAGTAGTCACACCGGGACAGGGACCCGGGAGACCCAGTACTTC
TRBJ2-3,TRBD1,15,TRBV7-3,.,CASSTGQGITDTQYF,TGTGCCAGCAGCACAGGACAGGGGATCACAGATACGCAGTATTTT
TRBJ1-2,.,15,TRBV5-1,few,CASSLDRGNNYGYTF,TGCGCCAGCAGCTTGGATCGCGGAAATAACTATGGCTACACCTTC
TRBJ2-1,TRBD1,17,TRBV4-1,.,CASSQVALQGGYNEQFF,TGCGCCAGCAGCCAAGTTGCTCTACAGGGGGGATACAATGAGCAGTTCTTC